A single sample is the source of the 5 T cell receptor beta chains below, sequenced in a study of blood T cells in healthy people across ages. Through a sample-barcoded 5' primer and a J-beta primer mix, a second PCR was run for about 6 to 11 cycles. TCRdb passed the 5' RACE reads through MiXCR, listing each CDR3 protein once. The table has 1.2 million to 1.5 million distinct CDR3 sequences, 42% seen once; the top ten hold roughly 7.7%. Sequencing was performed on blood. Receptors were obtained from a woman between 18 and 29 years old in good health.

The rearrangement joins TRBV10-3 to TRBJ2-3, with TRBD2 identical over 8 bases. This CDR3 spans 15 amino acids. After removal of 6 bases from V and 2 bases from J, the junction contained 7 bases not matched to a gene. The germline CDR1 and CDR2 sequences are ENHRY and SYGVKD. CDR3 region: CAISHTSGNTDTQYF. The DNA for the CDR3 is TGTGCCATCAGCCATACTAGCGGTAACACAGATACGCAGTATTTT.

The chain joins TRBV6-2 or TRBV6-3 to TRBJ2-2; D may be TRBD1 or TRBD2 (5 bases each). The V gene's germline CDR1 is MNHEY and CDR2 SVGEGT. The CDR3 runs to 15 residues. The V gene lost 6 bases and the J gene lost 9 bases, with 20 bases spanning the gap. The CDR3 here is CASSLPGAVPRELFF. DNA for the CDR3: TGTGCCAGCAGCCTCCCCGGGGCAGTACCCAGGGAGCTGTTTTTT.

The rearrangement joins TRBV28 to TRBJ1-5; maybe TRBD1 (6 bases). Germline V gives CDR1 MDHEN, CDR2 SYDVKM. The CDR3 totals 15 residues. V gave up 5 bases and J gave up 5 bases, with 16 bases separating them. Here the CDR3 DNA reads TGTGCCAGCAGTACCGTCGCAGGGGCGGATCAGCCCCAGCATTTT. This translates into CASSTVAGADQPQHF.

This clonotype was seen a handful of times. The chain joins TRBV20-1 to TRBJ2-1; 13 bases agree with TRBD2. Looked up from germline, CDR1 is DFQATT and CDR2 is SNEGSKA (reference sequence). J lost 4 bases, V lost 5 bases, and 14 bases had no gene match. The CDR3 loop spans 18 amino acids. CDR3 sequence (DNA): TGCAGTGCTGAAGCAGTCGGACTAGCGGGAGTTTGGTACAATGAGCAGTTCTTC. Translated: CSAEAVGLAGVWYNEQFF.

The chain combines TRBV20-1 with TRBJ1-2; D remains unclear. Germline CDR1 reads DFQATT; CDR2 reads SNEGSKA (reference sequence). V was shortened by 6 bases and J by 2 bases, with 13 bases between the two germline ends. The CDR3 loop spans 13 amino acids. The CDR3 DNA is TGCAGTGCACATAACGACGGGAACTATGGCTACACCTTC. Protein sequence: CSAHNDGNYGYTF.